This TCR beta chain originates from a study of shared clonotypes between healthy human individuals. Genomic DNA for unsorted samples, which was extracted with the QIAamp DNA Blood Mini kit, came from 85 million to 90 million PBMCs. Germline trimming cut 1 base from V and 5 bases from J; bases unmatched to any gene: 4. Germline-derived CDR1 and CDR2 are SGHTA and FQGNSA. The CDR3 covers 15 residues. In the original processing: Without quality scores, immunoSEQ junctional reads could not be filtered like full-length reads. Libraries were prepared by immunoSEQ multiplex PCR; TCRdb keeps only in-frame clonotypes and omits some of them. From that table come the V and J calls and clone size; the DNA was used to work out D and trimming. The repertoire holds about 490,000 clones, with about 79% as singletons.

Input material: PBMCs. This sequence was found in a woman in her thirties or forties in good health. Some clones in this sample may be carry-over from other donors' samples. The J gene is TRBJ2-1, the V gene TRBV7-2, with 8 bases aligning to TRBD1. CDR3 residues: CASSLDGTGHNEQFF. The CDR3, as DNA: TGTGCCAGCAGCTTAGACGGGACAGGTCACAATGAGCAGTTCTTC.